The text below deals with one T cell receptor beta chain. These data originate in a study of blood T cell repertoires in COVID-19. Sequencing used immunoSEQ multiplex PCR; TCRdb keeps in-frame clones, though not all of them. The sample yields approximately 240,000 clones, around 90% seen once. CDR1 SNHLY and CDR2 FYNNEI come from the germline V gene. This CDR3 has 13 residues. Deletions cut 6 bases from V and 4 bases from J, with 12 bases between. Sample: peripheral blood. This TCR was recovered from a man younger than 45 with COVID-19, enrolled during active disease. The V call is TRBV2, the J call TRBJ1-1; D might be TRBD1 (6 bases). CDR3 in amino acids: CASRDRSRTEAFF. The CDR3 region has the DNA TGTGCCAGCAGAGACAGGTCGCGCACTGAAGCTTTCTTT.